Following are 21 T cell receptor beta chains from one sample sequenced in a study of blood T cell repertoires in COVID-19. Clones were sequenced by immunoSEQ multiplex PCR, and TCRdb holds only the in-frame ones, with some missing. The top ten clones hold around 40% of a sample with about 41,000 clones, approximately 80% of them seen once. Sequenced material: peripheral blood. The origin of the receptors is a woman aged 80 or over with acute or convalescent COVID-19.

This chain links TRBV19 with TRBJ1-6, with unresolved D. Germline assignment: CDR1 LNHDA and CDR2 SQIVND (reference sequence). V lost 5 bases and J lost 0, with 8 bases in between. The CDR3 covers 15 residues. Here the CDR3 DNA reads TGTGCCAGTAGTTCACGGAGCTCCTATAATTCACCCCTCCACTTT. This gives the protein CASSSRSSYNSPLHF.

The V and J genes are TRBV9 and TRBJ1-6; 7 bases align to TRBD1. The CDR3 covers 15 residues. The germline V gene encodes CDR1 SGDLS and CDR2 YYNGEE. The V and J ends lost 4 bases and 7 bases, in that order; junction bases with no gene match: 8. The CDR3 reads CASSLTGVANSPLHF. CDR3 coding DNA: TGTGCCAGCAGCCTAACAGGGGTTGCAAATTCACCCCTCCACTTT. The complete variable domain, with remaining parts taken from reference TRBV9 and TRBJ1-6, reads DSGVTQTPKHLITATGQRVTLRCSPRSGDLSVYWYQQSLDQGLQFLIQYYNGEERAKGNILERFSAQQFPDLHSELNLSSLELGDSALYFCASSLTGVANSPLHFGNGTRLTVT.

This chain connects TRBV4-1 to TRBJ1-4; D remains unclear. There are 14 residues in the CDR3. Germline lookup yields CDR1 MGHRA and CDR2 YSYEKL. The V end lost 6 bases, the J end lost 0 bases, and 8 bases lay between the germline ends. The CDR3 loop is CASSPVATNEKLFF. As DNA, the CDR3 is TGCGCCAGCAGTCCAGTCGCAACTAATGAAAAACTGTTTTTT.

The chain employs TRBV11-3 and TRBJ1-1; 7 bases line up with TRBD1. Germline trimming cut 5 bases from V and 4 bases from J; bases unmatched to any gene: 7. The CDR3 covers 14 residues. CDR1 SGHNT and CDR2 YENEEA come from the germline V gene. The CDR3 DNA follows: TGTGCCAGCAGCCCAAGACAGGGATCCACTGAAGCTTTCTTT. Translated: CASSPRQGSTEAFF.

This sequence joins TRBV2 and TRBJ1-6; TRBD1 agrees at 8 bases. CDR3 length: 14 amino acids. Germline V gene sequence: CDR1 SNHLY, CDR2 FYNNEI. Trimming at V came to 7 bases and at J to 9 bases, leaving 8 bases not matched to a gene. The CDR3 spells CASTGETGVSPLHF. CDR3 coding DNA: TGTGCCAGCACCGGGGAGACAGGGGTTTCACCCCTCCACTTT. The complete variable domain, with remaining parts taken from reference TRBV2 and TRBJ1-6, reads EPEVTQTPSHQVTQMGQEVILRCVPISNHLYFYWYRQILGQKVEFLVSFYNNEISEKSEIFDDQFSVERPDGSNFTLKIRSTKLEDSAMYFCASTGETGVSPLHFGNGTRLTVT.

This clone was counted a single time. The genes are TRBV2 and TRBJ1-3; 7 nucleotides line up with TRBD1. The CDR3 length is 15 residues. The ends lost 7 bases at V and 2 bases at J; junction bases unmatched: 8. The V gene's germline CDR1 is SNHLY and CDR2 FYNNEI. CDR3 amino acids: CASNYRGWPGNTIYF. The CDR3 bases are TGTGCCAGCAACTACAGGGGATGGCCTGGAAACACCATATATTTT.

The chain couples TRBV5-6 to TRBJ2-7; a weak D match, TRBD2 (5 bases). Germline V gene data show CDR1 as SGHDT and CDR2 as YYEEEE. Deletions cut 3 bases from V and 0 bases from J, with 13 bases between. The CDR3 runs to 15 residues. CDR3 loop: CASSSLGGPSYEQYF. The CDR3 DNA reads TGTGCCAGCAGCTCACTGGGCGGGCCCTCCTACGAGCAGTACTTC.

The chain has TRBV6-2 or TRBV6-3 and TRBJ2-2; the D gene is possibly TRBD1 (6 bases). Germline lookup yields CDR1 MNHEY and CDR2 SVGEGT. The CDR3 is made up of 19 amino acids. V gave up 6 bases and J gave up 3 bases, with 26 bases separating them. The CDR3 DNA reads as TGTGCCAGCAGCTTGAGTACCATCCCAGGGGCCCGATACACCGGGGAGCTGTTTTTT. Protein product: CASSLSTIPGARYTGELFF.

The chain carries TRBV30 and TRBJ2-1; TRBD2 agrees at 8 bases. The CDR3 covers 12 residues. With 8 bases clipped from V and 10 bases from J, the junction kept 10 bases outside the gene matches. CDR1 is GTSNPN and CDR2 is SVGIG in the germline V gene (reference sequence). In DNA, the CDR3 is TGTGCCCGGCGGGGGGCGCGGGAAGAGCAGTTCTTC. Translation: CARRGAREEQFF. The full variable domain, rest sourced from reference TRBV30 and TRBJ2-1, is SQTIHQWPATLVQPVGSPLSLECTVEGTSNPNLYWYRQAAGRGLQLLFYSVGIGQISSEVPQNLSASRPQDRQFILSSKKLLLSDSGFYLCARRGAREEQFFGPGTRLTVL.

The J gene is TRBJ2-1, the V gene TRBV10-3; TRBD2 matches at 10 bases. From germline, CDR1 is ENHRY and CDR2 SYGVKD. The CDR3 consists of 14 residues. J lost 9 bases, V lost 3 bases, and 5 bases had no gene match. The CDR3 loop is CAISETSGVIEQFF. As DNA, the CDR3 is TGTGCCATCAGTGAAACTAGCGGGGTGATTGAGCAGTTCTTC.

This clone was picked up one time. The chain links TRBV28 to TRBJ2-2; TRBD1 matches 7 bases. The CDR3 consists of 16 residues. The ends lost 5 bases at V and 5 bases at J; junction bases unmatched: 11. Per the germline V gene, CDR1 is MDHEN and CDR2 is SYDVKM. CDR3 DNA: TGTGCCAGCAGTGCCGCAGGGGGTCGTAGGACCGGGGAGCTGTTTTTT. Its protein is CASSAAGGRRTGELFF.

The chain is built from TRBV10-3 and TRBJ2-1, with TRBD1 matching over 8 bases. The V gene end was trimmed by 10 bases and the J gene end by 5 bases; junction bases not matched to a gene: 10. From germline, CDR1 is ENHRY and CDR2 SYGVKD. The CDR3 runs 14 residues. CDR3 loop: CATEGQGNHNEQFF. DNA for the CDR3: TGTGCCACAGAAGGACAGGGTAACCACAATGAGCAGTTCTTC.

The chain has TRBV20-1 and TRBJ1-5; 7 bases are shared with TRBD1. Germline CDR1 DFQATT, CDR2 SNEGSKA (reference sequence). With V trimmed by 3 bases and J by 4 bases, 9 bases remained unmatched. The CDR3 sequence is 15 residues long. Here the CDR3 DNA reads TGCAGTGCTAGTTCTCGGGACAGACTTAATCAGCCCCAGCATTTT. Encoded protein: CSASSRDRLNQPQHF.

The CDR3 loop is CASSHRTDNTEAFF. Written as DNA, the CDR3 is TGTGCCAGCAGTCACCGGACAGATAACACTGAAGCTTTCTTT. The chain carries TRBV6-5 and TRBJ1-1; tentative D call: TRBD1 (6 bases). The length of the CDR3 is 14 residues. Germline V CDR1 and CDR2: MNHEY, SVGAGI. V lost 5 bases to trimming and J lost 2 bases, with 12 bases between them.

V usage is TRBV6-5 and J usage is TRBJ2-5, with 12 bases that match TRBD2. Germline V gene data show CDR1 as MNHEY and CDR2 as SVGAGI. The CDR3 covers 14 residues. V trimming: 6 bases; J trimming: 5 bases; junction bases outside the gene matches: 4. This chain's CDR3 is CASRPSGGAETQYF. The CDR3 DNA follows: TGTGCCAGCAGGCCTAGCGGGGGGGCGGAGACCCAGTACTTC.

The chain has TRBV7-2 and TRBJ1-1; D remains unclear. Trimming shortened V by 5 bases and J by 3 bases, and 4 bases separated the two germline ends. This CDR3 is built from 11 residues. The germline V gene encodes CDR1 SGHTA and CDR2 FQGNSA. CDR3 region: CASSRDTEAFF. CDR3 coding DNA: TGTGCCAGCAGCCGCGACACTGAAGCTTTCTTT.

The chain carries TRBV19 and TRBJ1-4; D may be TRBD1 (5 bases). The ends were cut back, 4 bases at V and 8 bases at J, with 14 bases in the middle. The CDR3 runs to 14 residues. Germline V lookup: CDR1 LNHDA, CDR2 SQIVND (reference sequence). CDR3 region: CASSTQAVGEKLFF. DNA for the CDR3: TGTGCCAGTAGTACACAGGCGGTAGGGGAAAAACTGTTTTTT.

The chain employs TRBV2 and TRBJ2-3, with TRBD2 matching over 10 bases. The CDR3 is 14 amino acids. Germline V gives CDR1 SNHLY, CDR2 FYNNEI. J gave up 3 bases and V 11 bases, and 8 bases lay outside the gene matches. The CDR3 nucleotides are TGTGCCGGACGTACTAGCGGGGTTACAGATACGCAGTATTTT. This gives the protein CAGRTSGVTDTQYF.

This rearrangement joins TRBV6-5 to TRBJ1-4; a possible D gene is TRBD1 (6 bases). V lost 6 bases, J lost 3 bases, and 11 bases lay in between. This CDR3 comprises 14 residues. The germline V gene has CDR1 MNHEY and CDR2 SVGAGI. DNA of the CDR3: TGTGCCAGCAGCAGGGGACGGGCTAATGAAAAACTGTTTTTT. Translated, it gives CASSRGRANEKLFF.

The J gene is TRBJ1-2, the V gene TRBV18, with TRBD1 matching over 12 bases. The CDR3 is made up of 16 amino acids. V lost 6 bases to trimming and J lost 6 bases; unmatched junction nucleotides: 11. Germline-derived CDR1 and CDR2 are KGHSH and LQKENI. The CDR3 DNA reads as TGTGCCAGCTCCTTCGGCGGGACAGGGGGCGAAAATGGCTACACCTTC. It is translated as CASSFGGTGGENGYTF.

The chain links TRBV24-1 to TRBJ1-5; D is perhaps TRBD1 (6 bases). The CDR3 sequence is 13 residues long. Trimming took 9 bases from V and 4 from J, leaving 12 bases between them. The germline CDR1 and CDR2 sequences are KGHDR and SFDVKD. The CDR3 is CATQGRGNQPQHF. In nucleotides, the CDR3 is TGTGCCACCCAGGGCAGGGGAAATCAGCCCCAGCATTTT.